This passage covers 22 T cell receptor beta chains from one sample sequenced in a study of blood T cell repertoires in COVID-19. Repertoires were generated with immunoSEQ multiplex PCR, while TCRdb's copy carries only in-frame clones and drops some. The sample shows 150,000 to 200,000 clones, approximately 95% of them seen only once. Sequences were obtained from peripheral blood. The source is a woman aged 60 to 75 with COVID-19, enrolled during active disease.

J is TRBJ1-6 and V is TRBV15; no reliable D call. The germline V gene encodes CDR1 LNHNV and CDR2 YYDKDF (reference sequence). This CDR3 has 16 amino acids. Between the trimmed V and J ends, which lost 0 bases and 2 bases, there was a span of 8 bases. The CDR3 is CATSRDIRAYNSPLHF. CDR3 sequence (DNA): TGTGCCACCAGCAGAGATATCCGGGCCTATAATTCACCCCTCCACTTT.

In its sample, this clone was seen once. The gene calls are TRBV19 and TRBJ2-7; TRBD1 agrees at 9 bases. The J segment lost 3 bases and the V segment lost 11 bases, leaving 5 bases of the junction unmatched. Germline CDR1 and CDR2: LNHDA and SQIVND (reference sequence). The CDR3 is 12 residues long. In DNA, the CDR3 is TGTGCCTGTGGGACAGGGCTCTACGAGCAGTACTTC. As protein: CACGTGLYEQYF.

V is TRBV9 and J is TRBJ1-1, with 9 positions matching TRBD1. V was clipped by 6 bases and J by 11 bases; unmatched bases: 14. CDR1 is SGDLS and CDR2 is YYNGEE in the germline V gene. This CDR3 has 14 amino acids. CDR3 DNA sequence: TGTGCCAGCACCTCCCAGGTTGGGACAGGGAATGCTTTCTTT. Encoded protein: CASTSQVGTGNAFF.

The chain combines TRBV5-4 with TRBJ1-5, with D possibly TRBD1 on 6 matching bases. V gave up 1 base and J gave up 0 bases, with 11 bases separating them. This CDR3 comprises 16 residues. Germline V CDR1 and CDR2: SGHNT, YYREEE (reference sequence). In DNA, the CDR3 is TGTGCCAGCAGCTTGTATTCGACAGGTAGCAATCAGCCCCAGCATTTT. This gives the protein CASSLYSTGSNQPQHF.

The rearrangement uses TRBV5-8 and TRBJ2-3; TRBD2 agrees at 7 bases. Germline V lookup: CDR1 SGHTS, CDR2 YDEGEE. The CDR3 has 17 amino acids. Germline trimming cut 2 bases from V and 2 bases from J; bases unmatched to any gene: 11. CDR3 DNA sequence: TGTGCCAGCAGCTTACAGGTTGGAGCGGGGTACACAGATACGCAGTATTTT. It codes for CASSLQVGAGYTDTQYF. Supplemented by reference TRBV5-8 and TRBJ2-3, the full variable domain reads EAGVTQSPTHLIKTRGQQATLRCSPISGHTSVYWYQQALGLGLQFLLWYDEGEERNRGNFPPRFSGRQFPNYSSELNVNALELEDSALYLCASSLQVGAGYTDTQYFGPGTRLTVL.

The J gene is TRBJ1-4, the V gene TRBV5-1, with D uncertain. Germline V lookup: CDR1 SGHRS, CDR2 YFSETQ. The CDR3 is 14 amino acids. V was pared by 0 bases and J by 12 bases, with 15 bases between. As DNA, the CDR3 is TGCGCCAGCAGCTTGGCGGAGGACTACGGGGAACTGTTTTTT. This codes for CASSLAEDYGELFF.

V usage is TRBV10-2 and J usage is TRBJ2-7; TRBD1 might be the D (7 bases). The CDR3 extends over 13 amino acids. Trimming cost V 10 bases and J 7 bases, with 20 bases left between them. CDR1 WSHSY and CDR2 SAAADI come from the germline V gene. As DNA, the CDR3 is TGCGCCACCGGCAGGGGGGCAGACGGGGAGCAGTACTTC. This translates into CATGRGADGEQYF.

The CDR3 is CASSQDPSLAKKTDTQYF. CDR3 sequence (DNA): TGCGCCAGCAGCCAAGATCCCTCGCTAGCGAAGAAGACAGATACGCAGTATTTT. J is TRBJ2-3 and V is TRBV4-1; D may be TRBD2 (6 bases). The CDR3 is made up of 18 amino acids. Trimming removed 0 bases at V and 3 bases at J, with 19 bases between. Germline CDR1 and CDR2: MGHRA and YSYEKL.

In this sample, this clone turned up once. The J gene is TRBJ1-5, the V gene TRBV19; a weak D match, TRBD1 (5 bases). CDR1 is LNHDA and CDR2 is SQIVND in the germline V gene (reference sequence). This CDR3 is built from 17 residues. V was pared by 0 bases and J by 0 bases, with 12 bases between. For the CDR3, the DNA is TGTGCCAGTAGTATAGATCTATCAGGGTCTAGCAATCAGCCCCAGCATTTT. Its translation is CASSIDLSGSSNQPQHF.

The chain carries TRBV20-1 and TRBJ1-2; perhaps TRBD1 as D (5 bases). The CDR3 is made up of 11 amino acids. Germline loops: CDR1 DFQATT, CDR2 SNEGSKA (reference sequence). V shed 3 bases and J shed 9 bases, with 11 bases lying between them. The CDR3 DNA is TGCAGTGCTAGTCCCCCAGGGAGCTACACCTTC. As protein: CSASPPGSYTF.

This clone showed up just once. This chain links TRBV6-5 with TRBJ2-7; perhaps TRBD2 as D (6 bases). The germline CDR1 and CDR2 sequences are MNHEY and SVGAGI. The germline V and J ends were trimmed by 7 bases and 5 bases, with 12 bases remaining between them. The CDR3 sequence is 12 residues long. CDR3 bases: TGTGCCAGCATGGGGGGACCCGACGAGCAGTACTTC. Its translation: CASMGGPDEQYF.

The chain combines TRBV27 with TRBJ2-5; D perhaps matches TRBD1 (6 bases). The CDR3 runs 15 residues. V dropped 0 bases and J dropped 4 bases, with 12 bases sitting between them. Germline CDR1 reads MNHEY; CDR2 reads SMNVEV (reference sequence). CDR3 DNA sequence: TGTGCCAGCAGTTTATCGTTGGGGGCAGGAGAGACCCAGTACTTC. It is translated as CASSLSLGAGETQYF.

The chain carries TRBV7-6 and TRBJ2-7; D is unclear. Germline CDR1 reads SGHVS; CDR2 reads FNYEAQ. V lost 1 base and J 4 bases, leaving 11 bases between the germline ends. The CDR3 sequence is 14 residues long. CDR3 in amino acids: CASSLEAGPYEQYF. The CDR3 bases are TGTGCCAGCAGCTTAGAGGCAGGTCCTTACGAGCAGTACTTC.

The chain couples TRBV6-2 or TRBV6-3 to TRBJ2-2; 7 positions match TRBD1. In germline, CDR1 is MNHEY, CDR2 SVGEGT. Unmatched junction bases numbered 7, after V lost 4 bases and J lost 5 bases. The CDR3 is made up of 15 amino acids. The CDR3 loop reads CASSSEQGSTGELFF. In DNA form, the CDR3 reads TGTGCCAGCAGTTCGGAACAGGGGTCAACCGGGGAGCTGTTTTTT.

The chain combines TRBV20-1 with TRBJ1-1, with D tentatively TRBD1 (6 bases). The germline V gene encodes CDR1 DFQATT and CDR2 SNEGSKA (reference sequence). The V end lost 3 bases, the J end lost 1 base, and 12 bases lay between the germline ends. The CDR3 has 14 amino acids. Written as DNA, the CDR3 is TGCAGTGCTAGTAAGCAGGGGACGAACACTGAAGCTTTCTTT. Its protein product is CSASKQGTNTEAFF.

This rearrangement joins TRBV10-3 to TRBJ2-7; TRBD1 agrees at 10 bases. This CDR3 is built from 13 residues. V trimming: 8 bases; J trimming: 2 bases; junction bases outside the gene matches: 3. Per germline, CDR1 ENHRY and CDR2 SYGVKD. CDR3 DNA sequence: TGTGCCATCGGGACAGGGGTGACCTACGAGCAGTACTTC. Translation: CAIGTGVTYEQYF.

The chain joins TRBV10-3 to TRBJ2-7, with 9 bases fitting TRBD1. In germline, CDR1 is ENHRY, CDR2 SYGVKD. V was clipped by 10 bases and J by 4 bases; unmatched bases: 11. The CDR3 sequence is 14 residues long. DNA of the CDR3: TGTGCCACTCATACCGGGACAGGGTTTTACGAGCAGTACTTC. This sequence encodes CATHTGTGFYEQYF.

This rearrangement joins TRBV28 to TRBJ1-1, with 9 bases identical to TRBD1. This CDR3 has 16 amino acids. J was trimmed by 0 bases and V by 5 bases; bases with no gene match: 7. The germline CDR1 and CDR2 sequences are MDHEN and SYDVKM. The CDR3 loop is CASSLPGQGLNTEAFF. The CDR3 DNA is TGTGCCAGCAGTCTACCGGGACAGGGATTGAACACTGAAGCTTTCTTT. The variable domain in full, completed from reference TRBV28 and TRBJ1-1, reads DVKVTQSSRYLVKRTGEKVFLECVQDMDHENMFWYRQDPGLGLRLIYFSYDVKMKEKGDIPEGYSVSREKKERFSLILESASTNQTSMYLCASSLPGQGLNTEAFFGQGTRLTVV.

The chain carries TRBV18 and TRBJ2-7, with a tentative D call TRBD2 (6 bases). This CDR3 is built from 15 residues. Germline values: CDR1 KGHSH, CDR2 LQKENI. Trimming took 5 bases from V and 2 from J, leaving 16 bases between them. The DNA of the CDR3 is TGTGCCAGCTCATCGCGGCGGGGAACGGCCTACGAGCAGTACTTC. Translation gives CASSSRRGTAYEQYF.

A single count supports this clone. The chain uses TRBV6-2 or TRBV6-3 and TRBJ1-5; D not resolved. V was cut by 4 bases and J by 0 bases, with 19 bases left in between. Per the germline V gene, CDR1 is MNHEY and CDR2 is SVGEGT. The CDR3 has 18 amino acids. The CDR3 bases are TGTGCCAGCAGTTTCGCGCGGCAGCGGATCTATAGCAATCAGCCCCAGCATTTT. Protein: CASSFARQRIYSNQPQHF.

J is TRBJ2-1 and V is TRBV11-2, with 7 bases that match TRBD1. The CDR3 totals 17 residues. Germline CDR1 is SGHAT and CDR2 is FQNNGV. V lost 6 bases to trimming and J lost 1 base; unmatched junction nucleotides: 12. The CDR3 reads CASRTGDRVVSYNEQFF. In DNA, the CDR3 is TGTGCCAGCAGGACCGGAGACAGGGTAGTGTCCTACAATGAGCAGTTCTTC.

CDR3 nucleotide sequence: TGTGCCAGTAGTATGGAGGTGTGGATACCGGGACAGCTAAACTATGGCTACACCTTC. Translated: CASSMEVWIPGQLNYGYTF. The rearrangement joins TRBV19 to TRBJ1-2, with TRBD1 matching over 7 bases. The CDR3 is made up of 19 amino acids. Germline V gives CDR1 LNHDA, CDR2 SQIVND (reference sequence). After removal of 3 bases from V and 2 bases from J, the junction contained 18 bases not matched to a gene.